This T cell receptor beta chain was recovered during a study of CD8 T cells in ankylosing spondylitis. Overall study results and limits: Disease-linked clones displayed a CD8+ phenotype and appeared relatively rarely in peripheral blood. A subset of motif variants has previously been described in the synovial fluid and blood of reactive arthritis. A motif in TCR beta, a set of roughly eight highly homologous variants, appeared characteristic of ankylosing spondylitis blood.

TCRdb reprocessed the 5' RACE reads via MiXCR and lists one record per CDR3 protein. The sample lists 100,000 to 150,000 distinct CDR3 sequences, approximately 9.9% occurring once. This clonotype was counted ten times or more. Its antigen is unidentified. The sequencing sample was made of blood, either unsorted or a sorted T cell fraction (not recorded which). The TCR originated in a male donor with ankylosing spondylitis or in good health (not recorded which).

The CDR3 DNA reads TGTGCCAGCAGTTTGTTCGCTAGCTACGAGCAGTACTTC. It encodes CASSLFASYEQYF. The V call is TRBV12-3 or TRBV12-4, the J call TRBJ2-7, with D uncertain. The CDR3 runs to 13 residues. The V end lost 3 bases, the J end lost 3 bases, and 9 bases lay between the germline ends.